This entry describes one T cell receptor (beta chain). Other DNA variants within this sample encode the same CDR3. The data are from a study of shared clonotypes between healthy human individuals. Measured with immunoSEQ multiplex PCR; TCRdb has only the in-frame clones, and not every one. The sample lists about 1,500,000 clones, more than 95% occurring once. This TCR derives from a man aged 30 to 39 in good health. The sample consisted of naive CD4+ T cells sorted from blood. Specified subset: CD45RA+ positively selected.

The DNA for the CDR3 is TGCGCCAGCAGCCAAGTCGGGAGGCAGCCCCAGCATTTT. Amino acids: CASSQVGRQPQHF. The rearrangement joins TRBV4-1 to TRBJ1-5; D remains ambiguous. The CDR3 is 13 residues long. In germline, CDR1 is MGHRA, CDR2 YSYEKL. V was trimmed by 1 base and J by 7 bases, leaving 8 bases between them.